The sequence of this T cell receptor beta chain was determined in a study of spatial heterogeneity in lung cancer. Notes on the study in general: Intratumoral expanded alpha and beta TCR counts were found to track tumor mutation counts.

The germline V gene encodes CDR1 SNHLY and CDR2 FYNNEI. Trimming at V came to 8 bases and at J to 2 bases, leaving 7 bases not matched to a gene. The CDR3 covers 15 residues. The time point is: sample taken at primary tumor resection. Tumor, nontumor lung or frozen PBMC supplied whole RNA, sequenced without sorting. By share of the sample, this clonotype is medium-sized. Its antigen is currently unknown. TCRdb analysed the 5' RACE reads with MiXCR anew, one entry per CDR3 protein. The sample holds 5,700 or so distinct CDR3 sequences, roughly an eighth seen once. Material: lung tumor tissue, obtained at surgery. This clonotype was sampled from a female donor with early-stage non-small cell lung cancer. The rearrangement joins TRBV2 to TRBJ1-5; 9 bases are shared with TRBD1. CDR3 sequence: CASFLDRGGNQPQHF. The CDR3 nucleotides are TGTGCCAGCTTTCTGGACAGGGGAGGCAATCAGCCCCAGCATTTT.